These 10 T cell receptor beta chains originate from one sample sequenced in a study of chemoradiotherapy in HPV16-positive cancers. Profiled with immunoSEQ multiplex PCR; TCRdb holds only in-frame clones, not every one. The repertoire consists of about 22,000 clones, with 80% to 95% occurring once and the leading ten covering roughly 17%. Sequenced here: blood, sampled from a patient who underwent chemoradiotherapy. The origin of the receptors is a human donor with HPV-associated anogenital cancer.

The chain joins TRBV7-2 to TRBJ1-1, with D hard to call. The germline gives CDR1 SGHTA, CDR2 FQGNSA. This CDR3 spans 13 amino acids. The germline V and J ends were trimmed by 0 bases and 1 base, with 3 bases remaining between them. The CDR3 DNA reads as TGTGCCAGCAGCTTAGCAGGGAACACTGAAGCTTTCTTT. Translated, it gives CASSLAGNTEAFF.

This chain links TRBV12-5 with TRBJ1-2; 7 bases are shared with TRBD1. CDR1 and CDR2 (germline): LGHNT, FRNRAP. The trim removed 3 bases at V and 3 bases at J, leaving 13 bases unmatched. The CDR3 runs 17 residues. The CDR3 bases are TGTGCTAGTGGTTTCCGCCCTGACAGGGAAATATACTATGGCTACACCTTC. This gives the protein CASGFRPDREIYYGYTF.

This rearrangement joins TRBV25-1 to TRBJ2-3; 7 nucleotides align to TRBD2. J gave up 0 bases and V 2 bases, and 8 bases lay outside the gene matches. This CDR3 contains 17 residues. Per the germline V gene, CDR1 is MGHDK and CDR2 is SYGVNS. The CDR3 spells CASSELGGGLSTDTQYF. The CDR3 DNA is TGTGCCAGCAGTGAACTTGGTGGGGGACTAAGCACAGATACGCAGTATTTT.

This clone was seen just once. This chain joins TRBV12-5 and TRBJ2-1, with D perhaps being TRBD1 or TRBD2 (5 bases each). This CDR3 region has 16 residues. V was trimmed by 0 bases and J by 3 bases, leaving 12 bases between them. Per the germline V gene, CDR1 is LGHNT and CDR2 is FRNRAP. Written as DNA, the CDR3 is TGTGCTAGTGGTTTGGTCCCCCGGGACCACTACAATGAGCAGTTCTTC. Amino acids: CASGLVPRDHYNEQFF. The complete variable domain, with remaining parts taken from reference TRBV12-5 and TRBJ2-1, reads DARVTQTPRHKVTEMGQEVTMRCQPILGHNTVFWYRQTMMQGLELLAYFRNRAPLDDSGMPKDRFSAEMPDATLATLKIQPSEPRDSAVYFCASGLVPRDHYNEQFFGPGTRLTVL.

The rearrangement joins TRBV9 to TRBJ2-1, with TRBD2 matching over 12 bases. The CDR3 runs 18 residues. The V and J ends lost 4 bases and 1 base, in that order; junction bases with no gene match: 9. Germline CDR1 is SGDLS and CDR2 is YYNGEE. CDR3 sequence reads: CASSSLAGGRGSYNEQFF. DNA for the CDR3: TGTGCCAGCAGCTCTCTAGCGGGAGGGAGAGGGTCCTACAATGAGCAGTTCTTC. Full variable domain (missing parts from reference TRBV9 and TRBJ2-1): DSGVTQTPKHLITATGQRVTLRCSPRSGDLSVYWYQQSLDQGLQFLIQYYNGEERAKGNILERFSAQQFPDLHSELNLSSLELGDSALYFCASSSLAGGRGSYNEQFFGPGTRLTVL.

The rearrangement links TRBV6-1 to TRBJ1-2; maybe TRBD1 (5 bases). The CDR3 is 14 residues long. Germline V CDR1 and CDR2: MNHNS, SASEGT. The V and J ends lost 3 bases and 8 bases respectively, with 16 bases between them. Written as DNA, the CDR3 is TGTGCCAGCAGTGAGTACACGGTTCAGGGAGGCTACACCTTC. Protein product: CASSEYTVQGGYTF.

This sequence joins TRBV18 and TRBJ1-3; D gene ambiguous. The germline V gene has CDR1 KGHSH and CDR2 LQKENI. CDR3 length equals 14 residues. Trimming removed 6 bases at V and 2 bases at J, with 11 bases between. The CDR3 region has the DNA TGTGCCAGCTCCCCTTCGGTCCCTGGAAACACCATATATTTT. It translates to CASSPSVPGNTIYF.

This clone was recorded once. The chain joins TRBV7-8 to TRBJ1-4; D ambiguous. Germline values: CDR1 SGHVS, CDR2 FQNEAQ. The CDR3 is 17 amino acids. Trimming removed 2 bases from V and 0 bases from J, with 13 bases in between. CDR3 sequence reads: CASSLSVRGATNEKLFF. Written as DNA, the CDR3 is TGTGCCAGCAGCTTATCGGTTAGAGGTGCAACTAATGAAAAACTGTTTTTT.

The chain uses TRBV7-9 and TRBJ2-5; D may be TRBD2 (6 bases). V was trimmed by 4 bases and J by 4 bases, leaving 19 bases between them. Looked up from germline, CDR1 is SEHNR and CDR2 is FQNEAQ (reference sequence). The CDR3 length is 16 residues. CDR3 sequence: CASSSGGRGWRETQYF. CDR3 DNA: TGTGCCAGCAGCTCCGGGGGAAGGGGTTGGCGAGAGACCCAGTACTTC.

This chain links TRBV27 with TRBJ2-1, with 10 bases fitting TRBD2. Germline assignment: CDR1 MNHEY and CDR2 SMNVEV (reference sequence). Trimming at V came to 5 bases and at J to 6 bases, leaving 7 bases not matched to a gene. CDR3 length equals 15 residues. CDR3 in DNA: TGTGCCAGCAGTCCAGCGGGAGGGCCAGGCAATGAGCAGTTCTTC. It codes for CASSPAGGPGNEQFF.